This TCR beta chain was documented in a study of spatial heterogeneity in lung cancer. This CDR3 spans 16 amino acids. Germline values: CDR1 MNHEY, CDR2 SVGAGI. V was clipped by 4 bases and J by 1 base; unmatched bases: 6. This clonotype is labeled as medium-sized. Sample time point: sample taken at primary tumor resection. Unsorted whole RNA from tumor, nontumor lung or frozen PBMC underwent sequencing. TCRdb redid the calling of the 5' RACE reads with MiXCR, one entry per CDR3 protein. The sample lists around 3,900 distinct CDR3 sequences, roughly a sixth occurring once. The rearrangement joins TRBV6-5 to TRBJ2-3, with TRBD2 matching over 9 bases. The sample here was PBMCs, taken at surgery. This TCR was sampled from a male donor with early-stage non-small cell lung cancer. CDR3 DNA: TGTGCCAGCAGTTGGCGGGGGGGCCGGGGCACAGATACGCAGTATTTT. Translating it yields CASSWRGGRGTDTQYF.